Listed below are T cell receptor beta chains from one sample, sequenced in a study of spatial heterogeneity in lung cancer. One entry per CDR3 protein results from TCRdb running MiXCR on the 5' RACE reads. The table has 110,000 or so distinct CDR3 sequences, under 14% seen once; the top ten hold approximately 24%. The material sequenced was PBMCs, taken at follow-up. The receptors come from a female donor with early-stage non-small cell lung cancer. The CDR3 runs from the conserved cysteine through the conserved F or W. Each record gives: J gene, clone size, V gene, D gene, CDR3 protein, CDR3 DNA. A D gene is named only where the DNA matches it firmly. Not every row has a clone size; where given, it reads once, few, many or a size class.

J: TRBJ1-3
size: .
V: TRBV30
D: .
CDR3: CAWSVPVNTIYF
DNA: TGTGCCTGGAGTGTTCCAGTAAACACCATATATTTT

J: TRBJ1-2
size: few
V: TRBV28
D: .
CDR3: CASSFPGGANYGYTF
DNA: TGTGCCAGCAGTTTCCCAGGAGGGGCTAACTATGGCTACACCTTC

J: TRBJ1-2
size: .
V: TRBV27
D: .
CDR3: CASSLKTTRYGYTF
DNA: TGTGCCAGCAGCCTCAAGACAACTCGCTATGGCTACACCTTC

J: TRBJ1-2
size: few
V: TRBV24-1
D: TRBD1
CDR3: CATSDGTGGYTF
DNA: TGTGCCACCAGTGATGGGACAGGTGGCTACACCTTC

J: TRBJ2-1
size: many
V: TRBV10-3
D: TRBD1
CDR3: CAISEGGPSSYNEQFF
DNA: TGTGCCATCAGTGAAGGGGGCCCTAGCTCCTACAATGAGCAGTTCTTC

J: TRBJ2-3
size: few
V: TRBV28
D: TRBD2
CDR3: CASSPIAGGITDTQYF
DNA: TGTGCCAGCAGCCCAATAGCGGGAGGAATCACAGATACGCAGTATTTT

J: TRBJ1-2
size: .
V: TRBV12-3/TRBV12-4
D: TRBD1
CDR3: CASSFRTGGNYGYTF
DNA: TGTGCCAGCAGTTTTAGGACAGGGGGCAACTATGGCTACACCTTC

J: TRBJ1-4
size: .
V: TRBV5-1
D: .
CDR3: CASSLEGQLGEKLFF
DNA: TGCGCCAGCAGCTTGGAAGGACAACTTGGGGAAAAACTGTTTTTT

J: TRBJ2-1
size: .
V: TRBV27
D: .
CDR3: CASSLWGFSLHEQFF
DNA: TGTGCCAGCAGTCTGTGGGGGTTTTCTCTCCATGAGCAGTTCTTC

J: TRBJ2-7
size: few
V: TRBV3-1
D: TRBD2
CDR3: CASSQSGRAHEQYF
DNA: TGTGCCAGCAGCCAAAGCGGGAGGGCCCACGAGCAGTACTTC

J: TRBJ1-1
size: many
V: TRBV29-1
D: TRBD1
CDR3: CSAPPGQANAEAFF
DNA: TGCAGCGCCCCGCCTGGACAGGCGAACGCTGAAGCTTTCTTT

J: TRBJ2-5
size: few
V: TRBV4-2
D: .
CDR3: CASSQVRTQETQYF
DNA: TGTGCCAGCAGCCAAGTCAGGACCCAAGAGACCCAGTACTTC

J: TRBJ2-5
size: .
V: TRBV6-1
D: TRBD2
CDR3: CASSRGASGRRETQYF
DNA: TGTGCCAGCAGTCGAGGGGCTAGCGGGAGAAGAGAGACCCAGTACTTC

J: TRBJ2-5
size: few
V: TRBV5-1
D: TRBD2
CDR3: CASSLGLAGAHQETQYF
DNA: TGCGCCAGCAGCTTGGGGCTAGCGGGAGCCCACCAAGAGACCCAGTACTTC

J: TRBJ1-5
size: .
V: TRBV7-8
D: .
CDR3: CASSMSVNSNQPQHF
DNA: TGTGCCAGCAGCATGTCTGTGAATAGCAATCAGCCCCAGCATTTT

J: TRBJ2-1
size: .
V: TRBV5-4
D: TRBD2
CDR3: CASRSGLARSYNEQFF
DNA: TGTGCCAGCAGGTCCGGACTAGCTCGCTCCTACAATGAGCAGTTCTTC

J: TRBJ1-5
size: few
V: TRBV7-6
D: .
CDR3: CASSFGPSQPQHF
DNA: TGTGCCAGCAGCTTCGGTCCCTCGCAGCCCCAGCATTTT

J: TRBJ2-4
size: few
V: TRBV30
D: .
CDR3: CAWSTGLAKNIQYF
DNA: TGTGCCTGGAGTACGGGACTAGCCAAAAACATTCAGTACTTC

J: TRBJ2-5
size: many
V: TRBV6-6
D: .
CDR3: CASRYLGVQETQYF
DNA: TGTGCCAGCAGGTACTTGGGAGTCCAAGAGACCCAGTACTTC

J: TRBJ1-6
size: many
V: TRBV12-3/TRBV12-4
D: .
CDR3: CASKGGFSSPLHF
DNA: TGTGCCAGCAAAGGCGGGTTTTCGTCACCCCTCCACTTT

J: TRBJ2-1
size: few
V: TRBV20-1
D: .
CDR3: CSAAAYGSSYNEQFF
DNA: TGCAGTGCTGCAGCTTACGGTAGCTCCTACAATGAGCAGTTCTTC

J: TRBJ1-5
size: .
V: TRBV27
D: .
CDR3: CAIITKKQGYSNQPQHF
DNA: TGTGCCATCATTACCAAAAAACAGGGCTATAGCAATCAGCCCCAGCATTTC

J: TRBJ1-5
size: few
V: TRBV24-1
D: .
CDR3: CATSDRLKQPQHF
DNA: TGTGCCACCAGTGATCGACTGAAACAGCCCCAGCATTTT

J: TRBJ2-1
size: few
V: TRBV4-3
D: .
CDR3: CASSQDRRSEQFF
DNA: TGCGCCAGCAGCCAAGATAGGAGGAGTGAGCAGTTCTTC

J: TRBJ2-2
size: many
V: TRBV10-3
D: TRBD1
CDR3: CAISGGQATGELFF
DNA: TGTGCCATCAGTGGAGGACAGGCCACCGGGGAGCTGTTTTTT

J: TRBJ1-1
size: .
V: TRBV28
D: .
CDR3: CASSLNPPMNTEAFF
DNA: TGTGCCAGCAGTTTGAACCCCCCCATGAACACTGAAGCTTTCTTT

J: TRBJ1-1
size: .
V: TRBV25-1
D: .
CDR3: CASSGLWREAAEAFF
DNA: TGTGCCAGCAGTGGATTGTGGAGAGAAGCCGCTGAAGCTTTCTTT

J: TRBJ2-7
size: many
V: TRBV3-1
D: TRBD2
CDR3: CASSPGTSGRSEQYF
DNA: TGTGCCAGCAGCCCAGGGACTAGCGGGAGATCCGAGCAGTACTTC

J: TRBJ2-5
size: .
V: TRBV24-1
D: .
CDR3: CATSDPAQSRETQYF
DNA: TGTGCCACCAGTGACCCGGCACAGAGTAGAGAGACCCAGTACTTC

J: TRBJ1-1
size: few
V: TRBV6-4
D: .
CDR3: CASMKTGTANTEAFF
DNA: TGTGCCAGCATGAAGACCGGGACGGCGAACACTGAAGCTTTCTTT

J: TRBJ2-3
size: many
V: TRBV28
D: .
CDR3: CASSFGGTDTQYF
DNA: TGTGCCAGCAGTTTCGGGGGCACAGATACGCAGTATTTT

J: TRBJ2-1
size: .
V: TRBV29-1
D: .
CDR3: CSVDRVDNEQFF
DNA: TGCAGCGTTGACAGGGTGGACAATGAGCAGTTCTTC

J: TRBJ2-2
size: many
V: TRBV12-3/TRBV12-4
D: .
CDR3: CASLYGPGELFF
DNA: TGTGCCAGCTTGTACGGACCCGGGGAGCTGTTTTTT

J: TRBJ2-1
size: .
V: TRBV5-1
D: .
CDR3: CASSFRDGEQFF
DNA: TGCGCCAGCAGCTTTCGCGATGGTGAGCAGTTCTTC

J: TRBJ1-1
size: .
V: TRBV11-2
D: .
CDR3: CASSFRADSNTEAFF
DNA: TGTGCCAGCAGCTTCCGGGCGGACTCGAACACTGAAGCTTTCTTT

J: TRBJ2-2
size: many
V: TRBV20-1
D: TRBD2
CDR3: CSARATSGRSAGELFF
DNA: TGCAGTGCTAGAGCGACTAGCGGGAGGAGCGCCGGGGAGCTGTTTTTT

J: TRBJ1-1
size: many
V: TRBV7-8
D: .
CDR3: CASAQRQGGGDTEAFF
DNA: TGTGCCAGCGCTCAGCGGCAAGGTGGGGGAGACACTGAAGCTTTCTTT

J: TRBJ2-1
size: few
V: TRBV9
D: .
CDR3: CASSVTSVVGNEQFF
DNA: TGTGCCAGCAGTGTGACTAGTGTGGTCGGCAATGAGCAGTTCTTC

J: TRBJ1-1
size: few
V: TRBV7-8
D: .
CDR3: CASSLGSSPNTEAFF
DNA: TGTGCCAGCAGCTTAGGTTCCAGCCCGAACACTGAAGCTTTCTTT

J: TRBJ2-2
size: few
V: TRBV28
D: .
CDR3: CASKKNTGELFF
DNA: TGTGCCAGCAAGAAAAACACCGGGGAGCTGTTTTTT

J: TRBJ1-4
size: .
V: TRBV9
D: .
CDR3: CASSVGQTYNEKLFF
DNA: TGTGCCAGCAGCGTCGGACAGACTTATAATGAAAAACTGTTTTTT

J: TRBJ2-3
size: .
V: TRBV2
D: TRBD2
CDR3: CASSELRLAGVHTDTQYF
DNA: TGTGCCAGCAGTGAATTACGACTAGCGGGAGTCCACACAGATACGCAGTATTTT

J: TRBJ2-1
size: many
V: TRBV29-1
D: TRBD1
CDR3: CSVRHGQGKGEQFF
DNA: TGCAGCGTTCGCCACGGACAGGGGAAAGGTGAGCAGTTCTTC

J: TRBJ2-5
size: .
V: TRBV7-9
D: TRBD2
CDR3: CASSSGTSGSNGETQYF
DNA: TGTGCCAGCAGCTCCGGGACTAGCGGGAGCAACGGAGAGACCCAGTACTTC

J: TRBJ2-3
size: few
V: TRBV7-2
D: .
CDR3: CASSLAPGTQYF
DNA: TGTGCCAGCAGCTTAGCGCCGGGTACGCAGTATTTT

J: TRBJ2-2
size: once
V: TRBV5-1
D: .
CDR3: CASSLTSRRTGELFF
DNA: TGCGCCAGCAGCTTGACCTCTAGAAGGACCGGGGAGCTGTTTTTT